Shown below are 23 T cell receptor beta chains from a single sample sequenced in a study of blood T cells in healthy people across ages. For the second PCR, which ran for roughly 6 to 12 cycles, a sample-barcoded 5' primer and a J-beta primer mix were used. TCRdb used MiXCR to reprocess the 5' RACE reads, holding one entry per CDR3 protein. Of 1 million to 1.2 million distinct CDR3 sequences in the sample, more than 30% were seen once. The specimen sequenced was blood. The receptors were gathered from a man aged 18 to 29 in good health.

The V and J genes are TRBV20-1 and TRBJ2-1; 12 nucleotides match TRBD2. The CDR3 loop spans 16 amino acids. CDR1 and CDR2 (germline): DFQATT, SNEGSKA (reference sequence). V was pared by 0 bases and J by 12 bases, with 12 bases of the junction left unmatched. DNA of the CDR3: TGCAGTGCTAGAGATATCCTAGCGGGGGGGGTTGACGGGCAGTTCTTC. Protein product: CSARDILAGGVDGQFF.

This clonotype was observed a handful of times. V usage is TRBV24-1 and J usage is TRBJ2-2; no firm D call. The V and J ends lost 8 bases and 6 bases respectively, with 6 bases between them. The CDR3 is 11 residues long. Germline CDR1 KGHDR, CDR2 SFDVKD. CDR3 loop: CATKNAGELFF. Written as DNA, the CDR3 is TGTGCCACCAAAAACGCCGGGGAGCTGTTTTTT.

In its sample, this clonotype was seen a few times. CDR3 in DNA: TGCAGCGCAACACATGGGGGGAATCAGCCCCAGCATTTT. It translates to CSATHGGNQPQHF. The rearrangement links TRBV29-1 to TRBJ1-5; possible D gene TRBD1, 5 bases. The V gene lost 7 bases and the J gene lost 4 bases, with 14 bases spanning the gap. Per the germline V gene, CDR1 is SQVTM and CDR2 is ANQGSEA. The CDR3 totals 13 residues.

In this sample, this clonotype turned up a few times. Written as DNA, the CDR3 is TGCAGTGCGGGGACAAGGAACTATGGCTACACCTTC. This encodes CSAGTRNYGYTF. This chain joins TRBV20-1 and TRBJ1-2; a weak D match, TRBD1 (6 bases). The CDR3 extends over 12 amino acids. V dropped 6 bases and J dropped 2 bases, with 10 bases sitting between them. Germline V CDR1 and CDR2: DFQATT, SNEGSKA (reference sequence).

This sequence joins TRBV5-1 and TRBJ1-1, with D possibly matching TRBD1 (6 bases). The CDR3 has 16 residues. Trimming removed 0 bases at V and 0 bases at J, with 12 bases between. CDR1 is SGHRS and CDR2 is YFSETQ in the germline V gene. The CDR3 spells CASSLEAGDLNTEAFF. CDR3 nucleotide sequence: TGCGCCAGCAGCTTGGAGGCAGGGGACCTGAACACTGAAGCTTTCTTT.

The V gene is TRBV5-1, the J gene TRBJ2-1; no clear D gene. The germline CDR1 and CDR2 sequences are SGHRS and YFSETQ. V was clipped by 1 base and J by 9 bases, with 14 bases between them. This CDR3 spans 14 amino acids. CDR3 nucleotide sequence: TGCGCCAGCAGCTTGTCGGCTGGTGGTGGTGAGCAGTTCTTC. Its translation is CASSLSAGGGEQFF.

The chain joins TRBV6-5 to TRBJ2-2, with TRBD2 as a possible D gene (6 bases). V was trimmed by 8 bases and J by 2 bases, leaving 18 bases between them. Per the germline V gene, CDR1 is MNHEY and CDR2 is SVGAGI. This CDR3 is 16 amino acids long. The CDR3 protein is CASYANGGTNTGELFF. CDR3 nucleotides: TGTGCCAGCTACGCGAATGGGGGGACTAACACCGGGGAGCTGTTTTTT.

This clonotype was detected only a few times. The chain joins TRBV7-2 to TRBJ2-3, with D possibly matching TRBD1 (6 bases). The germline V and J ends were trimmed by 5 bases and 0 bases, with 12 bases remaining between them. Germline V lookup: CDR1 SGHTA, CDR2 FQGNSA. The CDR3 covers 15 residues. CDR3 in amino acids: CASSPHRESTDTQYF. The CDR3, as DNA: TGTGCCAGCAGCCCCCACAGGGAAAGCACAGATACGCAGTATTTT.

This clonotype was detected only a few times. The rearrangement uses TRBV4-1 and TRBJ2-1; TRBD1 matches 11 bases. The J segment lost 10 bases and the V segment lost 1 base, leaving 6 bases of the junction unmatched. Germline V gene lookup returns CDR1 MGHRA and CDR2 YSYEKL. CDR3 size: 15 residues. In nucleotides, the CDR3 is TGCGCCAGCAGCCAAGTGGGGACAGGGGGTTTGGAGCAGTTCTTC. This sequence encodes CASSQVGTGGLEQFF.

The V and J genes are TRBV12-3 or TRBV12-4 and TRBJ2-5, with D possibly matching TRBD1 (6 bases). This CDR3 comprises 14 residues. The V end was cut by 7 bases, the J end by 4 bases, with 16 bases between. Here the CDR3 DNA reads TGTGCCAGCAACCTGGGACAATCGGGAGAGACCCAGTACTTC. Encoded protein: CASNLGQSGETQYF.

This clonotype was seen only a few times. This sequence joins TRBV20-1 and TRBJ2-1; D gene ambiguous. This CDR3 spans 8 amino acids. Germline CDR1 is DFQATT and CDR2 is SNEGSKA (reference sequence). The V end lost 0 bases, the J end lost 14 bases, and 2 bases lay between the germline ends. CDR3 nucleotides: TGCAGTGCTAGAGATGAGTTCTTC. Its protein product is CSARDEFF.

J is TRBJ1-1 and V is TRBV5-1; no definite D call. Between the trimmed V and J ends, which lost 4 bases and 1 base, there was a span of 11 bases. The CDR3 is 14 residues long. Germline V gene lookup returns CDR1 SGHRS and CDR2 YFSETQ. The CDR3 protein is CASSPRSENTEAFF. The CDR3 DNA reads as TGCGCCAGCAGCCCCCGGTCCGAGAACACTGAAGCTTTCTTT.

The chain joins TRBV7-9 to TRBJ1-1; D call uncertain. Deletions cut 6 bases from V and 3 bases from J, with 14 bases between. The length of the CDR3 is 14 residues. The germline V gene encodes CDR1 SEHNR and CDR2 FQNEAQ (reference sequence). The chain's CDR3 is CASRNSARDTEAFF. The CDR3 DNA follows: TGTGCCAGCAGGAATTCGGCACGCGACACTGAAGCTTTCTTT.

V is TRBV7-3 and J is TRBJ1-1; tentative D call: TRBD1 (5 bases). The germline V and J ends were trimmed by 5 bases and 3 bases, with 13 bases remaining between them. The CDR3 contains 14 residues. Germline V gene data show CDR1 as SGHTA and CDR2 as FQGTGA. The CDR3 nucleotides read TGTGCCAGCAGCCCCCGCGGAGGGGACACTGAAGCTTTCTTT. This sequence encodes CASSPRGGDTEAFF. Full variable domain (outside the CDR3, taken from reference TRBV7-3 and TRBJ1-1): GAGVSQTPSNKVTEKGKYVELRCDPISGHTALYWYRQSLGQGPEFLIYFQGTGAADDSGLPNDRFFAVRPEGSVSTLKIQRTERGDSAVYLCASSPRGGDTEAFFGQGTRLTVV.

The chain employs TRBV12-5 and TRBJ2-3, with a weak D call TRBD2 (7 bases). V lost 7 bases and J lost 0, with 11 bases in between. The germline gives CDR1 LGHNT, CDR2 FRNRAP. The CDR3 length is 14 residues. The CDR3 loop is CASAAGASTDTQYF. CDR3 bases: TGTGCTAGTGCTGCGGGGGCCAGCACAGATACGCAGTATTTT.

Many counts were recorded for this clonotype. The V gene is TRBV12-3 or TRBV12-4, the J gene TRBJ1-2, with TRBD1 matching 8 bases. This CDR3 is built from 13 residues. V was clipped by 6 bases and J by 6 bases; unmatched bases: 6. This CDR3 is CASRNTGGDGYTF. In DNA form, the CDR3 reads TGTGCCAGCAGAAATACAGGGGGAGATGGCTACACCTTC.

The chain joins TRBV20-1 to TRBJ1-5; maybe TRBD1 (5 bases). Trimming cost V 6 bases and J 5 bases, with 14 bases left between them. CDR3 length: 13 amino acids. From germline, CDR1 is DFQATT and CDR2 SNEGSKA (reference sequence). The CDR3 region has the DNA TGCAGTGCGCGTGACAGAGGTTATCAGCCCCAGCATTTT. Its translation: CSARDRGYQPQHF.

Details on this clonotype: Possible read error: a much larger clone is one base away. The chain has TRBV10-3 and TRBJ1-1; maybe TRBD1 (6 bases). The CDR3 length is 13 residues. Germline V CDR1 and CDR2: ENHRY, SYGVKD. V lost 6 bases and J lost 1, with 9 bases in between. CDR3 in DNA: TGTGCCATCAGCCCGGGACAGAACACTGAAGCTTTCTTT. Its translation: CAISPGQNTEAFF.

In the case of this clonotype: This could be a read error, since a much larger clone is one nucleotide away. The gene calls are TRBV2 and TRBJ1-6; D unclear. This CDR3 region has 13 residues. CDR1 is SNHLY and CDR2 is FYNNEI in the germline V gene. Here the CDR3 DNA reads TGTGCCAGCAGGGCGACGGAGAATTCACCCCTCTACTTT. Translating it yields CASRATENSPLYF.

This clonotype was counted between two and nine times. The V call is TRBV5-1, the J call TRBJ1-2; D call uncertain. Germline CDR1 reads SGHRS; CDR2 reads YFSETQ. The CDR3 contains 12 residues. The germline V and J ends were trimmed by 7 bases and 4 bases, with 11 bases remaining between them. CDR3 loop: CASGEKTYGYTF. As DNA, the CDR3 is TGCGCCAGCGGTGAAAAGACCTATGGCTACACCTTC.

In its sample, this clonotype was seen a few times. The chain has TRBV11-2 and TRBJ2-7; maybe TRBD1 (6 bases). The V end was cut by 1 base, the J end by 2 bases, with 12 bases between. Per germline, CDR1 SGHAT and CDR2 FQNNGV. The CDR3 spans 15 residues. The CDR3 here is CASSLVAGDTYEQYF. For the CDR3, the DNA is TGTGCCAGCAGCTTAGTCGCCGGGGACACCTACGAGCAGTACTTC.

The V call is TRBV7-9, the J call TRBJ1-2, with a tentative D call TRBD1 (6 bases). Trimming pared 3 bases from V and 4 bases from J, leaving 12 bases between. CDR3 length equals 14 residues. CDR1 is SEHNR, CDR2 FQNEAQ, per germline (reference sequence). The CDR3 spells CASSLSGVSYGYTF. In DNA, the CDR3 is TGTGCCAGCAGCTTGTCAGGGGTTAGCTATGGCTACACCTTC.

The chain joins TRBV5-1 to TRBJ1-2; possible D gene TRBD1, 5 bases. V was trimmed by 1 base and J by 3 bases, leaving 10 bases between them. This CDR3 region has 14 residues. From germline, CDR1 is SGHRS and CDR2 YFSETQ. The CDR3 spells CASSLSLGDYGYTF. CDR3 in DNA: TGCGCCAGCAGCTTGTCCTTAGGGGACTATGGCTACACCTTC.